Shown below are 21 T cell receptor beta chains from a single sample sequenced in a study of T cell responses to AZD1222 COVID-19 vaccine. Profiled with immunoSEQ multiplex PCR; TCRdb holds only in-frame clones, not every one. The repertoire holds roughly 150,000 clones, with about 91% as singletons. Sequencing used peripheral blood, obtained 28 days after the second AZD1222 dose. Source of these receptors: an adult who received the AZD1222 COVID-19 vaccine.

The count of this clone is one. This chain uses TRBV5-6 with TRBJ1-3; TRBD1 matches at 7 bases. Per the germline V gene, CDR1 is SGHDT and CDR2 is YYEEEE. The CDR3 covers 17 residues. Trimming cost V 2 bases and J 0 bases; bases outside gene matches: 8. The CDR3 protein is CASSLYTGTVSGNTIYF. The CDR3, as DNA: TGTGCCAGCAGCTTATACACCGGGACAGTCTCTGGAAACACCATATATTTT.

The V and J genes are TRBV29-1 and TRBJ1-6; tentatively, D is TRBD1 (5 bases). Germline-derived CDR1 and CDR2 are SQVTM and ANQGSEA. The CDR3 runs 15 residues. V shed 7 bases and J shed 6 bases, with 19 bases lying between them. CDR3 protein: CSGGLAQAVNSPLHF. The DNA of the CDR3 is TGCAGCGGCGGATTGGCACAGGCCGTTAATTCACCCCTCCACTTT.

CDR3: CASSIRQIYEQYV. In nucleotides, the CDR3 is TGTGCCAGCAGTATCCGACAGATCTACGAGCAGTACGTC. The chain couples TRBV6-5 to TRBJ2-7; perhaps TRBD1 as D (5 bases). The V gene's germline CDR1 is MNHEY and CDR2 SVGAGI. There are 13 residues in the CDR3. V shed 5 bases and J shed 3 bases, with 11 bases lying between them.

CDR3 bases: TGTGCCAGCAGTACTAATGGGGTACTTGGCACTGAAGCTTTCTTT. This sequence encodes CASSTNGVLGTEAFF. V usage is TRBV28 and J usage is TRBJ1-1, with D uncertain. The CDR3 extends over 15 amino acids. CDR1 MDHEN and CDR2 SYDVKM come from the germline V gene. V dropped 5 bases and J dropped 4 bases, with 17 bases sitting between them.

This chain connects TRBV5-4 to TRBJ1-6; maybe TRBD1 (6 bases). Between the trimmed V and J ends, which lost 10 bases and 5 bases, there was a span of 16 bases. The CDR3 spans 14 residues. In germline, CDR1 is SGHNT, CDR2 YYREEE (reference sequence). Written as DNA, the CDR3 is TGTGCCTCCACTCGGACAGAAAATAATTCACCCCTCCACTTT. Protein: CASTRTENNSPLHF.

The chain links TRBV27 to TRBJ2-5, with TRBD2 matching over 10 bases. V shed 2 bases, J shed 4 bases, and the junction held 4 bases outside the gene matches. Germline V gives CDR1 MNHEY, CDR2 SMNVEV (reference sequence). The CDR3 length is 15 residues. CDR3 amino acids: CASSLTAGGPETQYF. In DNA form, the CDR3 reads TGTGCCAGCAGTTTAACAGCGGGAGGGCCAGAGACCCAGTACTTC.

Only a few counts were recorded for this clone. The CDR3 region has the DNA TGTGCCAGCAGTTCGCAGGGTCCTACTGAGCAGTACTTC. The encoded protein is CASSSQGPTEQYF. The V and J genes are TRBV5-4 and TRBJ2-7; possibly TRBD1 for D (5 bases). Looked up from germline, CDR1 is SGHNT and CDR2 is YYREEE (reference sequence). This CDR3 is 13 amino acids long. The V end was cut by 5 bases, the J end by 7 bases, with 16 bases between.

V is TRBV19 and J is TRBJ1-2; tentative D call: TRBD1 (5 bases). V was cut by 3 bases and J by 0 bases, with 8 bases left in between. CDR1 and CDR2 from the germline V gene are LNHDA and SQIVND (reference sequence). The CDR3 sequence is 14 residues long. The CDR3 DNA follows: TGTGCCAGTAGTATTGCGGGGGCTAACTATGGCTACACCTTC. Encoded protein: CASSIAGANYGYTF.

This chain joins TRBV7-2 and TRBJ1-4; D not certain. Looked up from germline, CDR1 is SGHTA and CDR2 is FQGNSA. The CDR3 extends over 14 amino acids. Trimming removed 1 base from V and 4 bases from J, with 7 bases in between. For the CDR3, the DNA is TGTGCCAGCAGCTTAGGGGTTGGTAATGAAAAACTGTTTTTT. Amino acids: CASSLGVGNEKLFF.

This clone has a single count. The rearrangement links TRBV30 to TRBJ2-3, with a weak D call TRBD2 (7 bases). In germline, CDR1 is GTSNPN, CDR2 SVGIG (reference sequence). Trimming shortened V by 2 bases and J by 1 base, and 13 bases separated the two germline ends. The CDR3 covers 15 residues. The DNA for the CDR3 is TGTGCCTGGAGTAGACGGGGGGCCGGCACAGATACGCAGTATTTT. Protein product: CAWSRRGAGTDTQYF.

This chain links TRBV4-3 with TRBJ2-2; maybe TRBD1 (6 bases). V was pared by 3 bases and J by 1 base, with 9 bases between. There are 15 residues in the CDR3. Germline CDR1 LGHNA, CDR2 YSLEER. The CDR3 sequence: CASSHIQGNTGELFF. CDR3 bases: TGCGCCAGCAGCCACATACAGGGGAACACCGGGGAGCTGTTTTTT.

The V gene is TRBV27, the J gene TRBJ1-6; 7 bases match TRBD1. V lost 7 bases, J lost 4 bases, and 4 bases stayed unmatched. The CDR3 spans 14 residues. The germline gives CDR1 MNHEY, CDR2 SMNVEV (reference sequence). The CDR3 loop reads CASTKTGYNSPLHF. The CDR3, as DNA: TGTGCCAGCACCAAGACAGGGTATAATTCACCCCTCCACTTT.

The gene calls are TRBV18 and TRBJ1-2; D uncertain. Germline CDR1 is KGHSH and CDR2 is LQKENI. The ends were cut back, 3 bases at V and 8 bases at J, with 10 bases in the middle. The CDR3 runs to 12 residues. CDR3 DNA sequence: TGTGCCAGCTCACCTGGGGATTCGGGCTACACCTTC. This encodes CASSPGDSGYTF.

V and J are TRBV30 and TRBJ1-2; D perhaps matches TRBD1 (6 bases). V lost 1 base, J lost 3 bases, and 12 bases lay in between. CDR1 is GTSNPN, CDR2 SVGIG, per germline (reference sequence). The CDR3 extends over 14 amino acids. The DNA of the CDR3 is TGTGCCTGGAGTGGGGGGGGGCGCTACTATGGCTACACCTTC. Its translation is CAWSGGGRYYGYTF.

The chain carries TRBV5-1 and TRBJ2-7; 9 nucleotides agree with TRBD1. This CDR3 is 14 amino acids long. V lost 4 bases, J lost 5 bases, and 7 bases stayed unmatched. Germline values: CDR1 SGHRS, CDR2 YFSETQ. CDR3 protein: CASSPTGGPNEQYF. The DNA of the CDR3 is TGCGCCAGCAGCCCTACAGGGGGCCCCAACGAGCAGTACTTC.

This CDR3 reads CASSYSKGASTEAFF. The CDR3 nucleotides read TGTGCCAGCAGTTACTCGAAGGGCGCTAGCACTGAAGCTTTCTTT. The rearrangement links TRBV6-5 to TRBJ1-1, with D unresolved. The CDR3 has 15 amino acids. Germline values: CDR1 MNHEY, CDR2 SVGAGI. The germline V and J ends were trimmed by 0 bases and 4 bases, with 12 bases remaining between them.

The chain couples TRBV7-2 to TRBJ2-7; D call uncertain. V shed 0 bases and J shed 4 bases, with 10 bases lying between them. Germline-derived CDR1 and CDR2 are SGHTA and FQGNSA. The CDR3 totals 14 residues. This CDR3 reads CASSLAGPLYEQYF. CDR3 DNA: TGTGCCAGCAGCTTAGCAGGACCCCTTTACGAGCAGTACTTC.

This rearrangement joins TRBV12-3 or TRBV12-4 to TRBJ2-1, with no clear D. V dropped 6 bases and J dropped 11 bases, with 17 bases sitting between them. The CDR3 contains 13 residues. This CDR3 reads CASRRTAPGKQFF. The CDR3 DNA is TGTGCCAGCAGGCGGACGGCCCCGGGTAAGCAGTTCTTC.

In regard to this clone: Mismatch with germline at one junction end may stem from a read error. V is TRBV2 and J is TRBJ1-2, with D hard to call. CDR1 is SNHLY and CDR2 is FYNNEI in the germline V gene. The CDR3 has 11 residues. The CDR3 loop reads CASSALGFKAF. CDR3 bases: TGTGCCAGCAGTGCACTGGGGTTCAAGGCCTTC.

The rearrangement joins TRBV11-2 to TRBJ2-2; D not certain. V lost 0 bases and J lost 1, with 0 bases in between. The CDR3 spans 13 residues. Germline assignment: CDR1 SGHAT and CDR2 FQNNGV. This CDR3 is CASSLENTGELFF. The CDR3 region has the DNA TGTGCCAGCAGCTTAGAGAACACCGGGGAGCTGTTTTTT.

The CDR3 protein is CASSQDLRAGLVTGELFF. DNA for the CDR3: TGCGCCAGCAGCCAAGATCTAAGGGCAGGGCTAGTCACCGGGGAGCTGTTTTTT. The chain uses TRBV4-3 and TRBJ2-2; D is possibly TRBD1 (5 bases). Germline V gene lookup returns CDR1 LGHNA and CDR2 YSLEER. The V end was cut by 0 bases, the J end by 4 bases, with 18 bases between. CDR3 length equals 18 residues.